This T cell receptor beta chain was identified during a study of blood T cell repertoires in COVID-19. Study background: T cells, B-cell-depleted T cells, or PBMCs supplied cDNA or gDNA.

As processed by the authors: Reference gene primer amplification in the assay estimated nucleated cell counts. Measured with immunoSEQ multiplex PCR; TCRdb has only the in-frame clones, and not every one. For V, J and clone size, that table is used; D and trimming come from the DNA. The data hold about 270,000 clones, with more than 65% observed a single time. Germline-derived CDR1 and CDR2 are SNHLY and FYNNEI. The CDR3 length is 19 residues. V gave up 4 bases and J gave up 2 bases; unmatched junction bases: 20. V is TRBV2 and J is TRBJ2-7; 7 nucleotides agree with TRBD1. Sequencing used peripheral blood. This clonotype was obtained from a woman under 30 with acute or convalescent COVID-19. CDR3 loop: CASSAPLDRFLSTTYEQYF. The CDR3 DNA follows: TGTGCCAGCAGTGCCCCCTTGGACAGGTTCCTCTCTACTACCTACGAGCAGTACTTC.